This T cell receptor beta chain originates from a study of cytomegalovirus exposure and HLA in healthy donors. Study outcomes and limitations: Later analysis associated a missense DCLRE1C variant with TCR beta V- and J-gene trimming. Most subjects' HLA-A and HLA-B alleles were reportedly predicted from TCR beta sequences.

In the PCR, 60 Vbeta and 13 Jbeta primers were used. Libraries were prepared by immunoSEQ multiplex PCR; TCRdb keeps only in-frame clonotypes and omits some of them. The sample has around 150,000 clones; 79% are singletons. Everyone who donated was a healthy bone marrow donor. CDR1 MNHNS and CDR2 SASEGT come from the germline V gene. The CDR3 spans 15 residues. J was trimmed by 4 bases and V by 3 bases; bases with no gene match: 9. Comments on this clone: Its specificity is unknown.

Sequencing was carried out using PBMCs. The chain recombines TRBV6-1 with TRBJ2-7, with 7 nucleotides matching TRBD1. The TCR comes from a man aged 35 to 55 in good health and CMV-seropositive. The CDR3 nucleotides are TGTGCCAGCAGTGAGAACCCAGGGGGTTGGTACGAGCAGTACTTC. Its protein is CASSENPGGWYEQYF.